A single T cell receptor beta chain is shown here with its context. The source of the sample is a study of blood T cell repertoires in COVID-19. Study in general: The United States, Italy and Spain provided the acute and convalescent COVID-19 samples. PBMCs, B-cell-depleted T cells, or T cells were the source of the cDNA or gDNA that made up the material.

Germline V gene lookup returns CDR1 SGHRS and CDR2 YFSETQ. The length of the CDR3 is 15 residues. Trimming cost V 5 bases and J 4 bases; bases outside gene matches: 11. Per the authors' pipeline: Amplification of reference gene primers provided the estimated nucleated cell counts. The method was immunoSEQ multiplex PCR; TCRdb's version includes in-frame clones alone and lacks a portion of them. V and J calls plus clone size are reproduced from that table; the DNA served to infer D and trimming. The sample has roughly 52,000 clones, about 89% seen once. The specimen sequenced was peripheral blood. This TCR was recovered from a human donor in a cohort sampled during active COVID-19. The chain has TRBV5-1 and TRBJ1-2, with 7 bases lining up with TRBD1. The CDR3 DNA follows: TGCGCCAGCAGGGTAGGGACAGCTCCCCTCTATGGCTACACCTTC. Its protein is CASRVGTAPLYGYTF.